This T cell receptor (beta chain) came from a study of CD8 T cells in ankylosing spondylitis. Overall study findings and caveats: Disease-associated clonotypes exhibited CD8+ identity and were relatively infrequent in peripheral blood. Roughly eight highly homologous variants formed a TCR beta motif that appeared characteristic of ankylosing spondylitis blood. Existing reports had already noted some motif variants in reactive arthritis synovial fluid and blood.

Using quantitative 5'-RACE with molecular barcodes, the authors made TCR beta libraries. A single record per CDR3 protein comes from TCRdb applying MiXCR to the 5' RACE reads. The table has about 230,000 distinct CDR3 sequences, around 8% seen once; the top ten hold roughly 5%. About this clonotype itself: Its antigen is undetermined. The germline gene is not matched at one end of the junction; a read error may be the cause.

CDR1 and CDR2 from the germline V gene are ENHRY and SYGVKD. The CDR3 length is 12 residues. The chain has TRBV10-3 and TRBJ2-3, with a tentative D call TRBD1 (6 bases). The sequenced sample was blood, either unsorted or a sorted T cell fraction (not recorded which). This sequence originates from a female donor with ankylosing spondylitis or in good health (not recorded which). CDR3 loop: CAVRGGTDTQYF. The DNA for the CDR3 is TGTGCCGTCAGGGGTGGCACAGATACGCAGTATTTT.